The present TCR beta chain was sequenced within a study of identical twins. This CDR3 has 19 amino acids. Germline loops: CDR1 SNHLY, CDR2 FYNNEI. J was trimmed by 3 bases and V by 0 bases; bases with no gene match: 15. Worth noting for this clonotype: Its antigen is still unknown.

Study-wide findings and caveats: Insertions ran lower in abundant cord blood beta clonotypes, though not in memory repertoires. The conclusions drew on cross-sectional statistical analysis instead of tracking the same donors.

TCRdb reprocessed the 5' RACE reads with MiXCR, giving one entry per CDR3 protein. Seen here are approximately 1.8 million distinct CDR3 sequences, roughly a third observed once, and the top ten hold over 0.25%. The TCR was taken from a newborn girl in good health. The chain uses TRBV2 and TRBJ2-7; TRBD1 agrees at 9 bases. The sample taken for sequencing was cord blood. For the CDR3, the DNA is TGTGCCAGCAGTGAAGCTGTACCCGGGACAGGGACCCTTTTCTACGAGCAGTACTTC. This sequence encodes CASSEAVPGTGTLFYEQYF.